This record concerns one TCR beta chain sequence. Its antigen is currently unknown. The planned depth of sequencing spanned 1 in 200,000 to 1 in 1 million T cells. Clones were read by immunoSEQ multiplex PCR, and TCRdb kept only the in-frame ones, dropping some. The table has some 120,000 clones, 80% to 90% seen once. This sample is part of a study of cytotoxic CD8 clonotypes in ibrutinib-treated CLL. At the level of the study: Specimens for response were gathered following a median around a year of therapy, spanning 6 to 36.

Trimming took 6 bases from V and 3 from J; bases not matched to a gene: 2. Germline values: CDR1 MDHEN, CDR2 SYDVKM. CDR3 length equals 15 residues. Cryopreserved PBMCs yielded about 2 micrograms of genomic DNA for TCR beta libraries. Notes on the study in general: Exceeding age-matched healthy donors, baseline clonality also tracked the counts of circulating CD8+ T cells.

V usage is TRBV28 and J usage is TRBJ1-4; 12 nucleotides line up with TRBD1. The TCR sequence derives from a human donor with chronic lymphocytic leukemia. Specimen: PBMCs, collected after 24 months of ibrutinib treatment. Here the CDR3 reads CASRGQGASNEKLFF. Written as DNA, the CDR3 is TGTGCCAGCAGGGGACAGGGGGCTTCTAATGAAAAACTGTTTTTT. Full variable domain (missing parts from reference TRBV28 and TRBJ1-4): DVKVTQSSRYLVKRTGEKVFLECVQDMDHENMFWYRQDPGLGLRLIYFSYDVKMKEKGDIPEGYSVSREKKERFSLILESASTNQTSMYLCASRGQGASNEKLFFGSGTQLSVL.